Below, one T cell receptor (beta chain) is given with its context. As yet, its antigen is unknown. The data were produced by immunoSEQ multiplex PCR, yet TCRdb's version contains in-frame clones alone and is incomplete. The table lists more than 30,000 clones, about 70% of them singletons, with approximately 30% in the top ten. These data originate in a study of cytotoxic CD8 clonotypes in ibrutinib-treated CLL. Overall study: The authors obtained response samples at a median of around 12 months of treatment, range 6 to 36.

The study, taken as a whole, reports: While tracking circulating CD8+ T-cell counts, baseline clonality exceeded that of age-matched healthy donors.

Germline V gives CDR1 SGHRS, CDR2 YFSETQ. The length of the CDR3 is 14 residues. V shed 4 bases and J shed 5 bases, with 15 bases lying between them. This chain uses TRBV5-1 with TRBJ1-1, with D possibly TRBD1 on 5 matching bases. This material consisted of PBMCs, taken before ibrutinib treatment. This receptor was identified in a human donor with chronic lymphocytic leukemia. In DNA form, the CDR3 reads TGCGCCAGCAGCCGGTCGGGGCCGGAGACTGAAGCTTTCTTT. This translates into CASSRSGPETEAFF. Combining the CDR3 with reference TRBV5-1 and TRBJ1-1 gives the whole variable domain KAGVTQTPRYLIKTRGQQVTLSCSPISGHRSVSWYQQTPGQGLQFLFEYFSETQRNKGNFPGRFSGRQFSNSRSEMNVSTLELGDSALYLCASSRSGPETEAFFGQGTRLTVV.